This TCR delta chain is from a study of gamma-delta chains in newborns, infants, children. By proportion, this clone is large. Additional DNA sequences in this sample encode the identical CDR3. Germline CDR1 TSWWSYY, CDR2 QGS. Unmatched junction bases numbered 14, after V lost 2 bases and J lost 3 bases. There are 19 residues in the CDR3. TCRdb reanalysed the reads via CATT. The sample has 1,100 or so delta-chain clones, approximately 3.6% seen once. The gene calls are TRDV1 and TRDJ2; 8 bases align to TRDD3. The sequenced material came from blood. This sequence was found in a child who was a newborn, infant or young child, either healthy, febrile or measles-vaccinated (not recorded which). CDR3 DNA sequence: TGTGCTCTTGGGGAAATCGGTTGGGGGATGACACACCTGACAGCACAACTCTTCTTT. It encodes CALGEIGWGMTHLTAQLFF.